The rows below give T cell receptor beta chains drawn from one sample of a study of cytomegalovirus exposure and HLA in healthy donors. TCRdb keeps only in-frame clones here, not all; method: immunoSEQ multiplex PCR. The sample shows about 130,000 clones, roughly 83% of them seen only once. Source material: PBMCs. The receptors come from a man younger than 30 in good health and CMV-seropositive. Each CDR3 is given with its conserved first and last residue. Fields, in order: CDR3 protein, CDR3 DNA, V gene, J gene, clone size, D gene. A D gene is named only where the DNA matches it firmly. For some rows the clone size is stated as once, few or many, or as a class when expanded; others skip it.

CDR3: CASSVAGIRQFF; DNA: TGTGCCAGCAGCGTAGCGGGAATCAGGCAGTTCTTC; V: TRBV9; J: TRBJ2-1; size: NA; D: NA
CDR3: CASGYRGQETQYF; DNA: TGTGCCAGCGGGTACAGGGGCCAAGAGACCCAGTACTTC; V: TRBV2; J: TRBJ2-5; size: NA; D: TRBD1
CDR3: CASSLGTGGHTEAFF; DNA: TGCGCCAGCAGCTTGGGGACAGGGGGCCACACTGAAGCTTTCTTT; V: TRBV5-1; J: TRBJ1-1; size: NA; D: TRBD1
CDR3: CASGAWELFF; DNA: TGTGCCAGCGGGGCCTGGGAGCTGTTTTTT; V: TRBV6-1; J: TRBJ2-2; size: NA; D: NA
CDR3: CASSQATEAFF; DNA: TGCGCCAGCAGCCAAGCTACTGAAGCTTTCTTT; V: TRBV4-1; J: TRBJ1-1; size: NA; D: NA
CDR3: CAWSEFPGPNTEAFF; DNA: TGTGCCTGGAGCGAATTTCCAGGGCCAAACACTGAAGCTTTCTTT; V: TRBV30; J: TRBJ1-1; size: NA; D: NA
CDR3: CASSPYPTEDTIYF; DNA: TGTGCCAGCAGCCCCTACCCGACAGAAGACACCATATATTTT; V: TRBV9; J: TRBJ1-3; size: NA; D: NA
CDR3: CASSLAQGGNTEAFF; DNA: TGTGCCAGCAGCTTAGCGCAAGGGGGAAACACTGAAGCTTTCTTT; V: TRBV11-1; J: TRBJ1-1; size: NA; D: NA
CDR3: CASSLVGEGNTIYF; DNA: TGTGCCAGCAGCTTAGTAGGGGAAGGAAACACCATATATTTT; V: TRBV13; J: TRBJ1-3; size: once; D: NA
CDR3: CASSAVDGFTEKLFF; DNA: TGTGCCAGCAGCGCGGTGGATGGATTTACTGAAAAACTGTTTTTT; V: TRBV5-6; J: TRBJ1-4; size: NA; D: NA
CDR3: CAWTASGGGLETQYF; DNA: TGTGCCTGGACGGCTAGCGGGGGGGGCTTGGAGACCCAGTACTTC; V: TRBV30; J: TRBJ2-5; size: NA; D: TRBD2
CDR3: CASSEGRLAGSTYEQYF; DNA: TGTGCCAGCAGTGAGGGGAGACTAGCGGGGTCTACGTACGAGCAGTACTTC; V: TRBV6-1; J: TRBJ2-7; size: few; D: TRBD2
CDR3: CAHVTAGEPYGYTF; DNA: TGTGCCCATGTGACTGCGGGGGAGCCCTATGGCTACACCTTC; V: TRBV30; J: TRBJ1-2; size: NA; D: NA
CDR3: CASSPITSGGASYEQYF; DNA: TGCGCCAGCAGCCCCATAACTAGCGGGGGGGCGTCCTACGAGCAGTACTTC; V: TRBV5-1; J: TRBJ2-7; size: NA; D: TRBD2
CDR3: CASRLGGTGAYEQYF; DNA: TGTGCCAGCAGACTTGGAGGGACAGGGGCATACGAGCAGTACTTC; V: TRBV7-2; J: TRBJ2-7; size: NA; D: TRBD1
CDR3: CASSWAQGLSEQYF; DNA: TGTGCCAGCAGCTGGGCCCAGGGTTTAAGCGAGCAGTACTTC; V: TRBV11-2; J: TRBJ2-7; size: few; D: NA
CDR3: CASSPGQIDSLEAFF; DNA: TGTGCCAGCAGCCCTGGACAGATTGACTCTCTTGAAGCTTTCTTT; V: TRBV7-8; J: TRBJ1-1; size: NA; D: NA
CDR3: CATGGQETNEKLFF; DNA: TGTGCCACCGGAGGTCAGGAGACTAATGAAAAACTGTTTTTT; V: TRBV19; J: TRBJ1-4; size: NA; D: NA
CDR3: CASSLASGGAHYNEQFF; DNA: TGTGCCAGCAGCTTGGCTAGCGGGGGGGCCCATTACAATGAGCAGTTCTTC; V: TRBV5-4; J: TRBJ2-1; size: NA; D: TRBD2
CDR3: CASTPGREGVTGELFF; DNA: TGTGCCAGCACTCCGGGCAGGGAGGGAGTCACCGGGGAGCTGTTTTTT; V: TRBV27; J: TRBJ2-2; size: NA; D: TRBD2
CDR3: CASRLGSGATDTQYF; DNA: TGTGCCAGCAGACTAGGTAGCGGGGCCACAGATACGCAGTATTTT; V: TRBV7-9; J: TRBJ2-3; size: NA; D: TRBD2
CDR3: CASSYPNTEAFF; DNA: TGTGCCAGCAGTTACCCTAACACTGAAGCTTTCTTT; V: TRBV6-5; J: TRBJ1-1; size: few; D: NA
CDR3: CASSSGQGWNEQFF; DNA: TGTGCCAGCAGCTCGGGACAGGGTTGGAATGAGCAGTTCTTC; V: TRBV7-6; J: TRBJ2-1; size: NA; D: TRBD1
CDR3: CASRWGAEAFF; DNA: TGTGCCAGCAGGTGGGGGGCTGAAGCTTTCTTT; V: TRBV25-1; J: TRBJ1-1; size: once; D: NA
CDR3: CASRPCDRYSPLHF; DNA: TGTGCCAGCAGGCCATGTGACAGGTATTCACCCCTCCACTTT; V: TRBV14; J: TRBJ1-6; size: once; D: NA
CDR3: CSSSDTPHEQYF; DNA: TGTTCCAGCAGCGATACTCCCCACGAGCAGTACTTC; V: TRBV7-9; J: TRBJ2-7; size: NA; D: NA
CDR3: CASSLGQDEQYF; DNA: TGTGCCAGCAGCTTAGGACAGGACGAGCAGTACTTC; V: TRBV7-3; J: TRBJ2-7; size: NA; D: TRBD1
CDR3: CARGHGQGKGEQYF; DNA: TGTGCCCGGGGTCACGGACAGGGGAAGGGCGAGCAGTACTTC; V: TRBV30; J: TRBJ2-7; size: NA; D: TRBD1
CDR3: CASSETQGYTEAFF; DNA: TGTGCCAGCAGTGAAACACAGGGTTACACTGAAGCTTTCTTT; V: TRBV6-1; J: TRBJ1-1; size: many; D: NA
CDR3: CASSMGRMNSPLHF; DNA: TGTGCCTCCAGCATGGGCAGGATGAATTCACCCCTCCACTTT; V: TRBV6-1; J: TRBJ1-6; size: NA; D: NA
CDR3: CASSYPTGRSSYEQYF; DNA: TGTGCCAGCAGCTACCCCACTGGGAGGAGCTCCTACGAGCAGTACTTC; V: TRBV7-2; J: TRBJ2-7; size: NA; D: NA
CDR3: CASSDETSGRAYF; DNA: TGTGCCAGCAGTGATGAGACTAGCGGGAGGGCCTACTTC; V: TRBV2; J: TRBJ2-5; size: NA; D: TRBD2
CDR3: CASSLRQGAGYGYTF; DNA: TGTGCCAGCAGCTTACGACAGGGGGCCGGCTATGGCTACACCTTC; V: TRBV7-8; J: TRBJ1-2; size: NA; D: TRBD1
CDR3: CASRILAGDNEQFF; DNA: TGTGCCAGCAGGATACTAGCGGGGGACAATGAGCAGTTCTTC; V: TRBV6-5; J: TRBJ2-1; size: NA; D: TRBD2
CDR3: CASSGKGRISIPF; DNA: TGTGCCAGCAGTGGAAAGGGGCGAATATCTATTCCGTTT; V: TRBV2; J: TRBJ1-1; size: NA; D: NA
CDR3: CASSQVSGGGYGYTF; DNA: TGCGCCAGCAGCCAAGTGTCGGGGGGCGGCTATGGCTACACCTTC; V: TRBV4-1; J: TRBJ1-2; size: NA; D: NA
CDR3: CASSPRLGSDTQYF; DNA: TGTGCCAGCAGCCCCCGACTAGGTTCAGATACGCAGTATTTT; V: TRBV7-3; J: TRBJ2-3; size: NA; D: NA
CDR3: CASSLSDTQYF; DNA: TGTGCCAGCTCACTATCAGATACGCAGTATTTT; V: TRBV18; J: TRBJ2-3; size: NA; D: NA
CDR3: CASSLQGGENTEAFF; DNA: TGCGCCAGCAGCTTGCAGGGTGGGGAAAACACTGAAGCTTTCTTT; V: TRBV5-1; J: TRBJ1-1; size: NA; D: NA
CDR3: CASKTWTGIPSGNTIYF; DNA: TGTGCCAGCAAGACATGGACAGGGATACCCTCTGGAAACACCATATATTTT; V: TRBV2; J: TRBJ1-3; size: NA; D: TRBD1
CDR3: CASRPQRGGPTGELFF; DNA: TGTGCCAGCAGACCCCAGCGGGGGGGGCCCACCGGGGAGCTGTTTTTT; V: TRBV2; J: TRBJ2-2; size: NA; D: TRBD2
CDR3: CASSPFQGASQPQHF; DNA: TGTGCCAGTAGTCCATTTCAGGGGGCGAGCCAGCCCCAGCATTTT; V: TRBV19; J: TRBJ1-5; size: NA; D: TRBD1
CDR3: CATGQGGSPLHF; DNA: TGTGCCACGGGACAGGGCGGTTCACCCCTCCACTTT; V: TRBV19; J: TRBJ1-6; size: NA; D: TRBD1
CDR3: CASSLLGQGNYGYTF; DNA: TGTGCCAGCAGTTTATTAGGCCAGGGAAACTATGGCTACACCTTC; V: TRBV27; J: TRBJ1-2; size: NA; D: NA